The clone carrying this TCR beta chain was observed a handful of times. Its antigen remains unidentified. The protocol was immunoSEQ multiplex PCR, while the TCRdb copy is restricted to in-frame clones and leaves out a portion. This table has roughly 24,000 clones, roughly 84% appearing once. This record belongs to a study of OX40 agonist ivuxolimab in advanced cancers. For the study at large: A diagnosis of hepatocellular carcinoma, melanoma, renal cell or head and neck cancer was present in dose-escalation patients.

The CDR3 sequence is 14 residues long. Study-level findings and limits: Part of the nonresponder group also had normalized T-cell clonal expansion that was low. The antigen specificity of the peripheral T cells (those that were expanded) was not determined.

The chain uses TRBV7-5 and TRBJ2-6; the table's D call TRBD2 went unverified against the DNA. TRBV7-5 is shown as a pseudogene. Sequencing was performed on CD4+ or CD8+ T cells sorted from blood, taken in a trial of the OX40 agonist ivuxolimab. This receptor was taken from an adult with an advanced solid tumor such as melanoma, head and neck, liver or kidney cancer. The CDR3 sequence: CASSLVGSANVLTF. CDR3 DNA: TGTGCCAGCAGCTTAGTCGGGTCGGCCAACGTCCTGACTTTC.